The sequence of this T cell receptor (beta chain) was determined in a study of vaccination and CD4 T cells after COVID-19. Treatment reported: 10-day PBMC culture with coronavirus spike peptide pools or control peptides (ViraFEST assay). ViraFEST enlarged antigen-specific T cell populations with peptide pools and afterwards sequenced TCRs. As for this clonotype: What it binds is not known.

Germline V lookup: CDR1 SGHRS, CDR2 YFSETQ. The germline V and J ends were trimmed by 0 bases and 1 base, with 7 bases remaining between them. The CDR3 totals 14 residues. An Oncomine TCR Beta short-read assay was used to sequence the DNA from cultured CD4+ T cells. MiXCR, run by TCRdb on the PCR reads, gives a single entry per CDR3 protein. The sample carries 9,000 to 15,000 distinct CDR3 sequences, roughly 64% recorded once. Material: CD4+ T cells from blood, cultured in vitro. This chain uses TRBV5-1 with TRBJ1-1; D is unclear. The sequence derives from a human donor who had recovered from COVID-19. The CDR3 reads CASSLGTGNTEAFF. The DNA of the CDR3 is TGCGCCAGCAGCTTGGGGACGGGGAACACTGAAGCTTTCTTT.